The rows below give T cell receptor beta chains drawn from one sample of a study of cytomegalovirus exposure and HLA in healthy donors. Sequencing used immunoSEQ multiplex PCR; TCRdb keeps in-frame clones, though not all of them. The sample shows 100,000 to 120,000 clones, 10% to 15% of them seen only once. The sequenced sample was PBMCs. These receptors came from a man aged 40-50 years in good health and CMV-seropositive. The CDR3 runs from the conserved cysteine through the conserved F or W. D genes are given only for firm matches. Some rows have no size entry. The others give once, few or many, or a class for an expanded clone.

j_gene,v_gene,d_gene,abundance,CDR3nt,CDR3aa
TRBJ1-2,TRBV6-5,.,.,TGTGCCAGCAGTTACTCGACAGTTATCGGCTACACCTTC,CASSYSTVIGYTF
TRBJ1-4,TRBV5-6,.,few,TGTGCCAGCAACGAATTTACCCGAGATGAAAAACTGTTTTTT,CASNEFTRDEKLFF
TRBJ2-1,TRBV29-1,.,.,TGCAGCGTTGAAGGAGCGGATTCCTACAATGAGCAGTTCTTC,CSVEGADSYNEQFF
TRBJ2-7,TRBV5-1,.,once,TGCGCCAGCAGCTTGGCCTGGGGCGTCTCCTACGAGCAGTACTTC,CASSLAWGVSYEQYF
TRBJ2-5,TRBV27,.,few,TGTGCCAGCCGCCTAGCGTACGAAGAGACCCAGTACTTC,CASRLAYEETQYF
TRBJ2-1,TRBV6-5,TRBD2,.,TGTGCCAGCAGTGCCTGGACTAGCGGGACGAATGAGCAGTTCTTC,CASSAWTSGTNEQFF
TRBJ1-2,TRBV6-5,.,few,TGTGCCAGCAGTTACTCGTGGGGCGGCTACACCTTC,CASSYSWGGYTF
TRBJ1-4,TRBV7-9,TRBD1,.,TGTGCCAGCAGCCTCGGGACAGCTAATGAAAAACTGTTTTTT,CASSLGTANEKLFF
TRBJ1-4,TRBV2,.,few,TGTGCCAGCAGTGAGAGCACGGGTACTAATGAAAAACTGTTTTTT,CASSESTGTNEKLFF
TRBJ2-5,TRBV27,TRBD2,.,TGTGCCAGCAGTTCCCGGACTAGCGGGAACTACCAAGAGACCCAGTACTTC,CASSSRTSGNYQETQYF
TRBJ2-1,TRBV28,TRBD1,.,TGTGCCAGCATCTCGGGGACCGGGACAGAGATATACAATGAGCAGTTCTTC,CASISGTGTEIYNEQFF
TRBJ2-7,TRBV5-1,.,few,TGCGCCAGCAGCTTGGGAGGGCGGGGAAGCTCCTACGAGCAGTACTTC,CASSLGGRGSSYEQYF
TRBJ1-5,TRBV4-3,.,.,TGCGCCAGCAGCCAAGAGAGGGAGCGCAATCAGCCCCAGCATTTT,CASSQERERNQPQHF
TRBJ2-1,TRBV29-1,TRBD1,few,TGCAGCGTTGATCAGGGGGCAACTGAGCAGTTCTTC,CSVDQGATEQFF
TRBJ1-1,TRBV30,.,few,TGTGCCTGGAGTCTATCAGGGGCCACTGAAGCTTTCTTT,CAWSLSGATEAFF
TRBJ1-2,TRBV7-3,.,.,TGTGCCAGCAGCTTATCGGCGGACTATGGCTACACCTTC,CASSLSADYGYTF
TRBJ2-1,TRBV5-5,.,.,TGTGCCAGCAGCCCTACTAGAAGCTCCTACAATGAGCAGTTCTTC,CASSPTRSSYNEQFF
TRBJ2-7,TRBV7-2,TRBD2,.,TGTGCCAGCAGCGATAGCGGGAGCGCCTACGAGCAGTACTTC,CASSDSGSAYEQYF
TRBJ2-7,TRBV6-5,.,few,TGTGCCAGCAGTTACTCGATCGGTAGCGGTTCCTACGAGCAGTACTTC,CASSYSIGSGSYEQYF
TRBJ2-3,TRBV11-3,.,.,TGTGCCAGCAGCTCGAGCGGGAGCACAGATACGCAGTATTTT,CASSSSGSTDTQYF
TRBJ2-3,TRBV10-3,TRBD2,few,TGTGCCATCAGTGAGCTGGCTAGCGGCGGCGGGAGGGATACGCAGTATTTT,CAISELASGGGRDTQYF
TRBJ1-5,TRBV27,.,.,TGTGCCAGCAGTCCCGTGGGGGGGCCGAGTTGGCAGCCCCAGCATTTT,CASSPVGGPSWQPQHF